The 14 T cell receptor beta chains listed next were all sequenced from one sample in a study of blood T cell repertoires in COVID-19. Repertoires were generated with immunoSEQ multiplex PCR, while TCRdb's copy carries only in-frame clones and drops some. This sample has around 12,000 clones, with approximately 80% found just once. The sequencing input was peripheral blood. Every receptor here comes from a man older than 75 with acute or convalescent COVID-19.

The chain has TRBV7-9 and TRBJ2-4, with 14 bases fitting TRBD2. This CDR3 comprises 19 residues. Germline CDR1 and CDR2: SEHNR and FQNEAQ (reference sequence). V was clipped by 1 base and J by 0 bases; unmatched bases: 5. The CDR3 protein is CASSLGLAGGDLAKNIQYF. For the CDR3, the DNA is TGTGCCAGCAGCTTAGGACTAGCGGGGGGGGACCTAGCCAAAAACATTCAGTACTTC.

V gene TRBV28 combines with J gene TRBJ1-5; D ambiguous. This CDR3 is 11 amino acids long. V gave up 5 bases and J gave up 5 bases, with 4 bases separating them. In germline, CDR1 is MDHEN, CDR2 SYDVKM. CDR3 nucleotides: TGTGCCAGCAGTCCGGATCAGCCCCAGCATTTT. As protein: CASSPDQPQHF.

The chain joins TRBV5-1 to TRBJ2-5, with 8 bases matching TRBD1. This CDR3 region has 14 residues. V trimming: 1 base; J trimming: 3 bases; junction bases outside the gene matches: 2. Germline lookup yields CDR1 SGHRS and CDR2 YFSETQ. This CDR3 reads CASSLQGAEETQYF. The CDR3 bases are TGCGCCAGCAGCTTGCAGGGGGCGGAAGAGACCCAGTACTTC. Full variable domain (rest looked up from reference TRBV5-1 and TRBJ2-5): KAGVTQTPRYLIKTRGQQVTLSCSPISGHRSVSWYQQTPGQGLQFLFEYFSETQRNKGNFPGRFSGRQFSNSRSEMNVSTLELGDSALYLCASSLQGAEETQYFGPGTRLLVL.

The J gene is TRBJ1-4, the V gene TRBV4-3, with D maybe TRBD1 (6 bases). Germline loops: CDR1 LGHNA, CDR2 YSLEER. The length of the CDR3 is 15 residues. Deletions cut 0 bases from V and 7 bases from J, with 12 bases between. The CDR3 sequence is CASSQDRGAGEKLFF. In nucleotides, the CDR3 is TGCGCCAGCAGCCAAGACAGGGGCGCGGGTGAAAAACTGTTTTTT.

This sequence joins TRBV19 and TRBJ1-1; the match to TRBD1 covers 7 bases. V was clipped by 6 bases and J by 1 base; unmatched bases: 5. The germline V gene encodes CDR1 LNHDA and CDR2 SQIVND (reference sequence). The CDR3 spans 14 residues. CDR3 residues: CASRGQAKNTEAFF. The CDR3 DNA sequence: TGTGCCAGTAGAGGACAGGCTAAGAACACTGAAGCTTTCTTT.

The CDR3 DNA reads TGTGCCAGCAGCCCCGGGGGGGAGGGTCAGCCCCAGCATTTT. This translates into CASSPGGEGQPQHF. The V call is TRBV9, the J call TRBJ1-5; possible D gene TRBD1, 5 bases. V was cut by 4 bases and J by 6 bases, with 14 bases left in between. Per the germline V gene, CDR1 is SGDLS and CDR2 is YYNGEE. This CDR3 has 14 residues.

CDR3 protein: CSLGGGGQETQYF. CDR3 nucleotides: TGCAGCCTTGGGGGGGGAGGCCAAGAGACCCAGTACTTC. The chain links TRBV29-1 to TRBJ2-5; 7 nucleotides agree with TRBD2. This CDR3 comprises 13 residues. With V trimmed by 8 bases and J by 1 base, 7 bases remained unmatched. The V gene's germline CDR1 is SQVTM and CDR2 ANQGSEA.

The chain uses TRBV7-9 and TRBJ1-1; 10 nucleotides align to TRBD1. This CDR3 comprises 20 residues. Trimming cost V 5 bases and J 1 base; bases outside gene matches: 19. The germline gives CDR1 SEHNR, CDR2 FQNEAQ (reference sequence). The CDR3 DNA reads TGTGCCAGCAGCACAATTCGAAGTAAAACCGGGACAGGGGAGAACACTGAAGCTTTCTTT. Amino acid sequence: CASSTIRSKTGTGENTEAFF.

The CDR3 spells CASAQGGLVDTQYF. CDR3 DNA: TGCGCCAGCGCCCAGGGGGGTTTGGTAGATACGCAGTATTTT. The J gene is TRBJ2-3, the V gene TRBV5-1, with D possibly matching TRBD1 (7 bases). In germline, CDR1 is SGHRS, CDR2 YFSETQ. Deletions cut 7 bases from V and 5 bases from J, with 17 bases between. The CDR3 is 14 amino acids.

The chain uses TRBV6-6 and TRBJ1-5, with unresolved D. The germline gives CDR1 MNHNY, CDR2 SVGAGI (reference sequence). CDR3 length: 12 amino acids. V was shortened by 4 bases and J by 5 bases, with 6 bases between the two germline ends. The DNA of the CDR3 is TGTGCCAGCAGTTCCGGAGATCAGCCCCAGCATTTT. Its protein product is CASSSGDQPQHF.

Notes on this clone: One junction end does not reproduce the germline sequence, and a read error may be involved. V gene TRBV29-1 combines with J gene TRBJ1-1; D may be TRBD1 (6 bases). The germline CDR1 and CDR2 sequences are SQVTM and ANQGSEA. The CDR3 contains 14 residues. The CDR3 coding sequence is TGCAGCGTTAAAGAAGGACAGTGGAACACTGAAGCTTTCTTT. This encodes CSVKEGQWNTEAFF.

The rearrangement uses TRBV3-1 (or the pseudogene TRBV3-2) and TRBJ1-4; possible D gene TRBD1, 6 bases. The germline V gene encodes CDR1 LGHDT and CDR2 YNNKEL (reference sequence). The CDR3 totals 16 residues. With 4 bases removed from V and 1 base from J, the gap between germline ends came to 13 bases. The CDR3 here is CASSLRSDRTNEKLFF. Written as DNA, the CDR3 is TGTGCCAGCAGCCTTCGTTCGGACAGAACTAATGAAAAACTGTTTTTT.

The count of this clone is one. The rearrangement uses TRBV5-1 and TRBJ2-3; 9 bases fit TRBD2. The CDR3 loop spans 15 amino acids. The junction had 3 bases not matched to a gene; V was cut back by 2 bases and J by 2 bases. The germline CDR1 and CDR2 sequences are SGHRS and YFSETQ. The CDR3 nucleotides are TGCGCCAGCAGCTTTCTAGCGGGGCCCACAGATACGCAGTATTTT. It codes for CASSFLAGPTDTQYF.

This chain connects TRBV29-1 to TRBJ2-7; D perhaps matches TRBD1 (7 bases). Germline-derived CDR1 and CDR2 are SQVTM and ANQGSEA. This CDR3 spans 12 amino acids. V was pared by 7 bases and J by 4 bases, with 14 bases between. CDR3 loop: CSGLEQGYEQYF. As DNA, the CDR3 is TGCAGCGGACTAGAACAGGGGTACGAGCAGTACTTC.